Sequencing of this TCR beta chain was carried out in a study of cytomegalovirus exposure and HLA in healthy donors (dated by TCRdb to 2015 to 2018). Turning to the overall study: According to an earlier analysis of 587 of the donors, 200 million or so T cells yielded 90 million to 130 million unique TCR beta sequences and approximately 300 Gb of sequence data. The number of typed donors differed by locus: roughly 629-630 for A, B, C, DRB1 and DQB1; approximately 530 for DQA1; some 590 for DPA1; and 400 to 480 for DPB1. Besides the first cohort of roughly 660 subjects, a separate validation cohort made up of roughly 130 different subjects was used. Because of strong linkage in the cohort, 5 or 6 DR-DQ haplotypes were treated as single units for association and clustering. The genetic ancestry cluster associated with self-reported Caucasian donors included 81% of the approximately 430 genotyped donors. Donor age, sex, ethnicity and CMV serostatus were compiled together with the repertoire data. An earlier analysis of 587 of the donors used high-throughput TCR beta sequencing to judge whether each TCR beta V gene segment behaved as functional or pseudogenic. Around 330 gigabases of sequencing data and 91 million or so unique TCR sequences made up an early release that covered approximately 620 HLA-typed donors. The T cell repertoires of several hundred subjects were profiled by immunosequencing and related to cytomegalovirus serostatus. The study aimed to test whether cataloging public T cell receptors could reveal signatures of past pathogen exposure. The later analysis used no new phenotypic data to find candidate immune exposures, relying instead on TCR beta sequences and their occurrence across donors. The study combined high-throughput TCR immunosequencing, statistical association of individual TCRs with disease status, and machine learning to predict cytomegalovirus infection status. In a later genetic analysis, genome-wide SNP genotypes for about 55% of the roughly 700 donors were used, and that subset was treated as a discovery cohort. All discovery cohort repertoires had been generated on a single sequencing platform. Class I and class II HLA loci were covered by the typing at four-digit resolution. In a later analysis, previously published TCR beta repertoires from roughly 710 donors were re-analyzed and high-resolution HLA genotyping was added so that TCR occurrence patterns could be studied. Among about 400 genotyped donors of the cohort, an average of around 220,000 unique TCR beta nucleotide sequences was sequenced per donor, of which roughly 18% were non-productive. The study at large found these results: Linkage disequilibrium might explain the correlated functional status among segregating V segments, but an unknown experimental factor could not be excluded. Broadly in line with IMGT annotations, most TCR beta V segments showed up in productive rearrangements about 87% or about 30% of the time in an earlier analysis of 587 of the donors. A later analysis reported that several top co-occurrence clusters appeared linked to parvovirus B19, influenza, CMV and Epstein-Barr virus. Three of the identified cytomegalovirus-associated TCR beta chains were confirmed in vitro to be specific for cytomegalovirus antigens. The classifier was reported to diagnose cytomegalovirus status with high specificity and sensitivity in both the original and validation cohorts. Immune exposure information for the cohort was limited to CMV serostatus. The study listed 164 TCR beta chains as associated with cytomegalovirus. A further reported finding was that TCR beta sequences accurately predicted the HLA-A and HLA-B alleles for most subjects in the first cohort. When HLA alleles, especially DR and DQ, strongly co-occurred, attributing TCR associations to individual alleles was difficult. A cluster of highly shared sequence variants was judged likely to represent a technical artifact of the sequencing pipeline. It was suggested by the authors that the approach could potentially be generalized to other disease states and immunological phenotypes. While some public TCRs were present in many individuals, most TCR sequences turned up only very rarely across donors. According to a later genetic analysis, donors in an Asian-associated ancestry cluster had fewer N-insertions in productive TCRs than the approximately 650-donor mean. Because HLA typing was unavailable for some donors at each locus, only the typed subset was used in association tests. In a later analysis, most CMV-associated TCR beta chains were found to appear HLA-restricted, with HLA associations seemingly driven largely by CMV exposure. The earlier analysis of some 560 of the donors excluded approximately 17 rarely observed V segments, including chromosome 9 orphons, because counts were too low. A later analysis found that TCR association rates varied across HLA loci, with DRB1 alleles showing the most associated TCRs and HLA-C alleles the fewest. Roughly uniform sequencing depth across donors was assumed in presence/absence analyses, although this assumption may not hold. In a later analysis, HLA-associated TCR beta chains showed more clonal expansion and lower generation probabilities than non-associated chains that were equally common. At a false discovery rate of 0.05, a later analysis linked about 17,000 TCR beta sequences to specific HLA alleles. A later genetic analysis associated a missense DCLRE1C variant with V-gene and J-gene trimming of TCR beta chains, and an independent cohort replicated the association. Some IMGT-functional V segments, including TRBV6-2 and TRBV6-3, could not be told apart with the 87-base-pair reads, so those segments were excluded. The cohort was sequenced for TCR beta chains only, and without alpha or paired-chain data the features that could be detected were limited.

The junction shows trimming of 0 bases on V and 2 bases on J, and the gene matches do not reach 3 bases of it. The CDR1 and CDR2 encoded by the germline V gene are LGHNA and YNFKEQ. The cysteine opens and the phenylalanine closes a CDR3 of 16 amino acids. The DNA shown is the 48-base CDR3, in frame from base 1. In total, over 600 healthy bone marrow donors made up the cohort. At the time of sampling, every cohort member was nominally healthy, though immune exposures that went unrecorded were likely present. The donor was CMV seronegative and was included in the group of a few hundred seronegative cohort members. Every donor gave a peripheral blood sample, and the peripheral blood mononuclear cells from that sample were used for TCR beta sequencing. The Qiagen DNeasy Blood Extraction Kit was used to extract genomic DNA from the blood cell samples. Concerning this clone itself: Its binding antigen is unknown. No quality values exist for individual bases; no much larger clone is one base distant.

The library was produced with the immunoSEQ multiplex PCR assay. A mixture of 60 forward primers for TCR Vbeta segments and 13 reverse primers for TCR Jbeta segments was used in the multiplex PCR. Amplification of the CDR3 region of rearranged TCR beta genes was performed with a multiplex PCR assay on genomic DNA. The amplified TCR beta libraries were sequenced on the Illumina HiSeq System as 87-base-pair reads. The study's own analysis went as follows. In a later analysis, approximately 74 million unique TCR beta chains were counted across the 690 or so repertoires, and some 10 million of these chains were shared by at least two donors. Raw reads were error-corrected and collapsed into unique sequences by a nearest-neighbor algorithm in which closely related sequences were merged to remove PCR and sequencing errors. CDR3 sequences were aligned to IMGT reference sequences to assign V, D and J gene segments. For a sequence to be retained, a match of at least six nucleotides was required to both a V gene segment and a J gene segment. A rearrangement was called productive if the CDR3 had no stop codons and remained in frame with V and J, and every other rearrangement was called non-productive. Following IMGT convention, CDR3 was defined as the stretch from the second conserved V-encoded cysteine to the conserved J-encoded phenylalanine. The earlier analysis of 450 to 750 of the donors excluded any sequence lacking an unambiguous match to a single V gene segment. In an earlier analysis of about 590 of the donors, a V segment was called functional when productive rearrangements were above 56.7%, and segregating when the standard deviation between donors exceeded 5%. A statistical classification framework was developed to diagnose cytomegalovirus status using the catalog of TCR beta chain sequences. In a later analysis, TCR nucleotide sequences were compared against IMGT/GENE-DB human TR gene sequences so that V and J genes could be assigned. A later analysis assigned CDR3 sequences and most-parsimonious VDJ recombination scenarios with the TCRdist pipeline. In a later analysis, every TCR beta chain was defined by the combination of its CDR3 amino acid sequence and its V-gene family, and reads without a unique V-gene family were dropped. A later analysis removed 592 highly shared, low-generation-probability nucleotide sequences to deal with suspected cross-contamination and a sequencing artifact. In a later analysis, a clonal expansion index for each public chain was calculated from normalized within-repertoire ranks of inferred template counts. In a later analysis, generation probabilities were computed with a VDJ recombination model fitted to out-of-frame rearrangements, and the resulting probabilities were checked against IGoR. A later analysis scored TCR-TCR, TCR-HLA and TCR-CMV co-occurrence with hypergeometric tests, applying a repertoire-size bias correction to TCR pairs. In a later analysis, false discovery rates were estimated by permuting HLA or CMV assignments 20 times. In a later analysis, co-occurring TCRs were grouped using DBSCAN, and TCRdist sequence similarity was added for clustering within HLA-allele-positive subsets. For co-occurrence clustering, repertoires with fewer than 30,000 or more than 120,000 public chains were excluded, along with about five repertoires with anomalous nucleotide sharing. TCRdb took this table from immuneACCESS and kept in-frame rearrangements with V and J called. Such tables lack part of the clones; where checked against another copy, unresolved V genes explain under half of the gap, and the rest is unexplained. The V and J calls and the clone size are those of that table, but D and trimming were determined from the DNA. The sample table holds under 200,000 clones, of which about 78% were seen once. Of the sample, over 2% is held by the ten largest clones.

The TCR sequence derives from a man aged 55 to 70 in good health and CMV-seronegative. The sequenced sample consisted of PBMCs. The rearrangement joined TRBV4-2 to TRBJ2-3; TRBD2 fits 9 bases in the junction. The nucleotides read TGTGCCAGCAGCCAAGAGCCTAGCGGGATCACAGATACGCAGTATTTT. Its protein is CASSQEPSGITDTQYF.